This TCR beta chain stems from a study of T cell changes during pregnancy in multiple sclerosis. Libraries were prepared by immunoSEQ multiplex PCR; TCRdb keeps only in-frame clonotypes and omits some of them. The table lists over 45,000 clones, about 90% of them singletons. Sequences were derived from CD4+ T cells from peripheral blood mononuclear cells, sampled after pregnancy. The origin of this receptor is a female donor with multiple sclerosis, enrolled in a pregnancy study.

CDR3 in amino acids: CASSFLQGNEKLFF. CDR3 DNA sequence: TGTGCCAGCAGCTTCTTGCAGGGTAACGAAAAACTGTTTTTT. The gene calls are TRBV7-9 and TRBJ1-4; D is possibly TRBD1 (5 bases). This CDR3 has 14 amino acids. The germline V and J ends were trimmed by 3 bases and 8 bases, with 13 bases remaining between them. Germline V gene sequence: CDR1 SEHNR, CDR2 FQNEAQ (reference sequence).